Each of the 14 T cell receptor beta chains below was sequenced from the same sample in a study of T-cell reconstitution after alpha-beta-depleted transplantation in children. Library preparation (for TCRbeta) was performed with unique molecular identifiers. TCRdb used MiXCR to reprocess the PCR reads, holding one entry per CDR3 protein. The sample consists of fewer than 550,000 distinct CDR3 sequences, about an eighth of them appearing once. The sequencing here drew on PBMCs, mostly from graft donor cells, taken 180 days after TCRalphabeta/CD19-depleted stem cell transplant. These receptors came from a female patient between 2 and 15 years old who had a stem cell transplant for aplastic anemia, so the T cells may come from the graft donor.

This clonotype appeared many times. The CDR3 spells CASSDSPRSGNTIYF. In nucleotides, the CDR3 is TGCGCCAGCAGCGATTCTCCCCGGTCTGGAAACACCATATATTTT. V is TRBV5-1 and J is TRBJ1-3; the D is unclear. The germline V gene encodes CDR1 SGHRS and CDR2 YFSETQ. The V end was cut by 4 bases, the J end by 1 base, with 12 bases between. This CDR3 comprises 15 residues.

The rearrangement joins TRBV5-1 to TRBJ1-2; D is possibly TRBD1 (6 bases). Germline V gives CDR1 SGHRS, CDR2 YFSETQ. CDR3 size: 13 residues. Trimming removed 4 bases from V and 6 bases from J, with 13 bases in between. CDR3 nucleotide sequence: TGCGCCAGCAGCCCAGGACAGCACAATGGCTACACCTTC. Translated, it gives CASSPGQHNGYTF.

The chain links TRBV20-1 to TRBJ2-2; tentative D call: TRBD2 (7 bases). The CDR3 is 16 residues long. Germline V CDR1 and CDR2: DFQATT, SNEGSKA (reference sequence). The V end lost 1 base, the J end lost 1 base, and 13 bases lay between the germline ends. The chain's CDR3 is CSARVGGERNTGELFF. The CDR3, as DNA: TGCAGTGCTAGAGTAGGGGGGGAGCGGAACACCGGGGAGCTGTTTTTT.

The table lists this clonotype with a few counts. The gene calls are TRBV28 and TRBJ2-1; 8 bases agree with TRBD2. The V segment lost 8 bases and the J segment 0 bases; nucleotides outside the gene matches: 15. From germline, CDR1 is MDHEN and CDR2 SYDVKM. The CDR3 runs 18 residues. DNA of the CDR3: TGTGCCAGCTCCAAGATAGGGCTAGCGGGCCGCTCCTACAATGAGCAGTTCTTC. This gives the protein CASSKIGLAGRSYNEQFF.

The chain joins TRBV7-2 to TRBJ2-1; TRBD2 matches 9 bases. The CDR3 has 17 amino acids. In germline, CDR1 is SGHTA, CDR2 FQGNSA. V trimming: 5 bases; J trimming: 2 bases; junction bases outside the gene matches: 10. CDR3 DNA: TGTGCCAGCAGCCCCAGGACTAGCGATGCGACCTACAATGAGCAGTTCTTC. Translating it yields CASSPRTSDATYNEQFF.

The rearrangement links TRBV4-2 to TRBJ2-4; the match to TRBD1 covers 12 bases. Trimming at V came to 0 bases and at J to 8 bases, leaving 17 bases not matched to a gene. The CDR3 runs 20 residues. CDR1 and CDR2 (germline): LGHNA, YNFKEQ. DNA for the CDR3: TGTGCCAGCAGCCAAGAAAGGGCGGCAGGGACAGGGGGCGTTCGGGACATTCAGTACTTC. This translates into CASSQERAAGTGGVRDIQYF.

As concerns this clonotype: A read error is possible here, since a much larger clone lies one base away. V is TRBV5-6 and J is TRBJ2-3; the match to TRBD2 covers 14 bases. The CDR3 covers 16 residues. CDR1 SGHDT and CDR2 YYEEEE come from the germline V gene. The CDR3 loop reads CASGFQTSGRADTQYF. The CDR3 bases are TGTGCCAGCGGCTTCCAGACTAGCGGGAGGGCAGATACGCAGTATTTT.

This clonotype was seen a handful of times. The chain joins TRBV29-1 to TRBJ2-7; weak D call: TRBD2 (7 bases). This CDR3 has 15 residues. V lost 6 bases and J lost 6, with 24 bases in between. Germline CDR1 reads SQVTM; CDR2 reads ANQGSEA. CDR3 sequence reads: CSVVGGGSTGLEQYV. As DNA, the CDR3 is TGCAGCGTCGTAGGGGGGGGGTCAACCGGTCTCGAGCAGTACGTC.

The chain uses TRBV29-1 and TRBJ2-6, with D perhaps matching TRBD1 or TRBD2 (5 bases each). The CDR3 length is 16 residues. Germline CDR1 is SQVTM and CDR2 is ANQGSEA. Trimming cost V 4 bases and J 4 bases, with 17 bases left between them. CDR3 bases: TGCAGCGTTGTGGGGGTTCGACTCGCCGGGGCCAACGTCCTGACTTTC. Encoded protein: CSVVGVRLAGANVLTF.

This clonotype was detected a few times. The gene calls are TRBV7-2 and TRBJ1-2; unclear D gene. The CDR3 loop spans 14 amino acids. V lost 2 bases and J 0 bases, leaving 7 bases between the germline ends. CDR1 and CDR2 (germline): SGHTA, FQGNSA. CDR3 amino acids: CASSLQLTNYGYTF. CDR3 coding DNA: TGTGCCAGCAGCTTACAGTTGACTAACTATGGCTACACCTTC.

V gene TRBV5-1 combines with J gene TRBJ1-3, with 8 bases aligning to TRBD1. The V segment lost 4 bases and the J segment 8 bases; nucleotides outside the gene matches: 20. The CDR3 totals 18 residues. Germline V CDR1 and CDR2: SGHRS, YFSETQ. This CDR3 reads CASSVGFGTGHSGDTIYF. In DNA, the CDR3 is TGCGCCAGCAGCGTGGGGTTCGGGACAGGCCACTCTGGGGACACCATATATTTT.

The genes are TRBV12-3 or TRBV12-4 and TRBJ2-3; TRBD2 matches at 13 bases. V was pared by 7 bases and J by 4 bases, with 5 bases of the junction left unmatched. The CDR3 length is 15 residues. The CDR3 DNA is TGTGCCAGCACCCGACTAGCGGGGGGCGCAGATACGCAGTATTTT. It codes for CASTRLAGGADTQYF.

The rearrangement links TRBV12-3 or TRBV12-4 to TRBJ1-3; D is perhaps TRBD1 (5 bases). The CDR3 spans 15 residues. V was shortened by 3 bases and J by 2 bases, with 11 bases between the two germline ends. The CDR3 protein is CASSLIGTTGNTIYF. CDR3 in DNA: TGTGCCAGCAGTTTGATCGGGACGACTGGAAACACCATATATTTT.

The J gene is TRBJ2-7, the V gene TRBV15; either TRBD1 or TRBD2 may supply D (5 bases each). V lost 0 bases and J 6 bases, leaving 18 bases between the germline ends. This CDR3 contains 16 residues. The germline V gene has CDR1 LNHNV and CDR2 YYDKDF (reference sequence). CDR3 region: CATSRDRGPLRGEQYF. CDR3 DNA sequence: TGTGCCACCAGCAGAGATAGGGGACCCCTCCGGGGCGAGCAGTACTTC.